This T cell receptor (beta chain) derives from a study of cytomegalovirus exposure and HLA in healthy donors. Study-wide background: Out of 398 genotyped donors, 81% belonged to the Caucasian-associated ancestry cluster. Study conclusions and caveats: After further analysis at a later stage, 16,951 TCR beta sequences were associated with HLA alleles at 0.05 false discovery rate. Cytomegalovirus status, reportedly, was diagnosed with high specificity and sensitivity by the classifier.

This clone has only a few counts. Its cognate antigen is unknown. Losses at the gene ends were 5 bases for V and 4 bases for J; bases not matched to a gene: 9. The CDR3 has 15 residues. Germline V lookup: CDR1 MDHEN, CDR2 SYDVKM. The PCR made use of 60 Vbeta and 13 Jbeta primers. Profiling relied on immunoSEQ multiplex PCR, and the TCRdb table lists in-frame clones only, not all of them. The table records over 150,000 clones, about four fifths of them present only once. This sequence joins TRBV28 and TRBJ2-7, with 9 positions matching TRBD1. Material for sequencing was PBMCs. The sequence was collected from a male donor in good health and CMV-seropositive. CDR3 protein: CASSQRTGAVYEQYF. In DNA form, the CDR3 reads TGTGCCAGCAGTCAAAGGACAGGGGCGGTTTACGAGCAGTACTTC.